One and the same sample provided the 18 T cell receptor beta chains below, sequenced in a study of spatial heterogeneity in lung cancer. Time point defined: sample taken at primary tumor resection. In each case, whole RNA from tumor, nontumor lung or frozen PBMC was sequenced unsorted. TCRdb fed the 5' RACE reads into MiXCR, producing one record per CDR3 protein. The data hold several thousand distinct CDR3 sequences, with around 3.6% observed a single time. Sequencing used normal lung tissue next to the tumor, obtained at surgery. The source is a female donor with early-stage non-small cell lung cancer.

The count of this clonotype is one. Within a library made for alpha chains, this beta chain is off target, and its count is uninformative. The gene calls are TRBV20-1 and TRBJ2-1, with D unclear. CDR1 is DFQATT and CDR2 is SNEGSKA in the germline V gene (reference sequence). The CDR3 extends over 16 amino acids. The germline V and J ends were trimmed by 3 bases and 0 bases, with 15 bases remaining between them. The CDR3 DNA reads as TGCAGTGCTAGGGCCCTAATCCCAAGCTCCTACAATGAGCAGTTCTTC. Translation gives CSARALIPSSYNEQFF.

This clonotype was observed many times. Since it is a stray read in a library aimed at alpha chains, this beta chain has a size that is not meaningful. This chain joins TRBV2 and TRBJ2-7; D possibly corresponds to TRBD1 (6 bases). Germline V lookup: CDR1 SNHLY, CDR2 FYNNEI. Trimming removed 6 bases from V and 0 bases from J, with 6 bases in between. The CDR3 consists of 12 residues. The CDR3, as DNA: TGTGCCAGCAGGGACAGCTCCTACGAGCAGTACTTC. Amino acids: CASRDSSYEQYF.

This clonotype was observed many times. Since the library was made to target alpha chains, this beta chain is a stray read and its abundance is not meaningful. V gene TRBV6-5 combines with J gene TRBJ1-2, with 7 positions matching TRBD1. There are 14 residues in the CDR3. Germline lookup yields CDR1 MNHEY and CDR2 SVGAGI. After removal of 5 bases from V and 4 bases from J, the junction contained 7 bases not matched to a gene. This CDR3 is CASSRQGIGYGYTF. The CDR3 region has the DNA TGTGCCAGCAGTCGACAGGGAATAGGCTATGGCTACACCTTC.

This clonotype was picked up many times. Within a library made for alpha chains, this beta chain is off target, and its count is uninformative. The chain links TRBV7-2 to TRBJ1-5; no clear D. Trimming cost V 5 bases and J 0 bases, with 11 bases left between them. CDR1 SGHTA and CDR2 FQGNSA come from the germline V gene. This CDR3 is built from 15 residues. CDR3 protein: CASSRVANSNQPQHF. CDR3 coding DNA: TGTGCCAGCAGCCGGGTCGCCAATAGCAATCAGCCCCAGCATTTT.

In regard to this clonotype: This beta chain appears as a stray read in a library generated for alpha chains; its size is not informative. This chain uses TRBV11-2 with TRBJ2-7; TRBD1 agrees at 7 bases. The V and J ends lost 3 bases and 1 base, in that order; junction bases with no gene match: 0. The germline V gene has CDR1 SGHAT and CDR2 FQNNGV. The length of the CDR3 is 13 residues. CDR3 DNA: TGTGCCAGCAGCTTGGGACAGTCCTACGAGCAGTACTTC. Its protein product is CASSLGQSYEQYF.

This clonotype was seen many times. Because the library targeted alpha chains, this beta chain is an off-target read whose size means little. This chain joins TRBV5-4 and TRBJ1-3, with D tentatively TRBD1 (6 bases). Trimming cost V 2 bases and J 2 bases, with 14 bases left between them. The CDR3 totals 16 residues. CDR1 and CDR2 (germline): SGHNT, YYREEE (reference sequence). Here the CDR3 reads CASSFASGATGNTIYF. CDR3 sequence (DNA): TGTGCCAGCAGCTTTGCATCGGGGGCAACTGGAAACACCATATATTTT. Full variable domain (rest looked up from reference TRBV5-4 and TRBJ1-3): ETGVTQSPTHLIKTRGQQVTLRCSSQSGHNTVSWYQQALGQGPQFIFQYYREEENGRGNFPPRFSGLQFPNYSSELNVNALELDDSALYLCASSFASGATGNTIYFGEGSWLTVV.

This clonotype is classed as medium-sized. A library made for alpha chains picked up this beta chain off target, so its size means little. This chain joins TRBV20-1 and TRBJ1-1; D is unclear. The germline V and J ends were trimmed by 0 bases and 4 bases, with 12 bases remaining between them. Germline V lookup: CDR1 DFQATT, CDR2 SNEGSKA (reference sequence). The CDR3 runs to 14 residues. Here the CDR3 reads CSARERRVGTEAFF. Here the CDR3 DNA reads TGCAGTGCTAGAGAACGAAGGGTCGGCACTGAAGCTTTCTTT.

This clonotype is medium-sized. This beta chain represents an off-target read in a library built for alpha chains; its size is of limited meaning. The chain uses TRBV6-1 and TRBJ1-1; D remains ambiguous. Germline CDR1 reads MNHNS; CDR2 reads SASEGT. The germline V and J ends were trimmed by 7 bases and 4 bases, with 10 bases remaining between them. This CDR3 contains 12 residues. CDR3 loop: CASTPGGTEAFF. The CDR3 DNA reads TGTGCCAGCACCCCAGGAGGCACTGAAGCTTTCTTT.

This clonotype was seen repeatedly, ten times or more. A library prepared for alpha chains yielded this beta chain as an off-target read; its size is of little meaning. The chain carries TRBV2 and TRBJ2-1, with a tentative D call TRBD2 (7 bases). This CDR3 has 16 residues. Germline lookup yields CDR1 SNHLY and CDR2 FYNNEI. V was trimmed by 6 bases and J by 8 bases, leaving 23 bases between them. CDR3 amino acids: CASRSNSGGAAHEQFF. The CDR3 DNA reads TGTGCCAGCAGATCCAACTCGGGGGGCGCGGCCCATGAGCAGTTCTTC.

Many counts were recorded for this clonotype. This beta chain lies outside the target of a library built for alpha chains; its clone size means little. The rearrangement uses TRBV7-2 and TRBJ2-4; a possible D gene is TRBD2 (6 bases). The CDR3 consists of 13 residues. V was clipped by 5 bases and J by 6 bases, with 11 bases between them. CDR1 and CDR2 (germline): SGHTA, FQGNSA. The CDR3 region is CASSLIGGNIQYF. In DNA, the CDR3 is TGTGCCAGCAGCCTCATCGGGGGAAACATTCAGTACTTC.

In its sample, this clonotype ranks as medium-sized. The size of this beta chain means little, since it is a stray read in a library made for alpha chains. The V and J genes are TRBV12-3 or TRBV12-4 and TRBJ1-2; unclear D gene. This CDR3 region has 14 residues. V was pared by 6 bases and J by 8 bases, with 19 bases between. The DNA for the CDR3 is TGTGCCAGCAGACCCACCCGGGTCGGTGGCGGCTACACCTTC. Translated: CASRPTRVGGGYTF.

This clonotype was seen only a few times. This beta chain is off target for a library built for alpha chains, so its abundance means little. This sequence joins TRBV5-1 and TRBJ2-1, with 8 nucleotides matching TRBD1. V dropped 3 bases and J dropped 8; count of bases not matched to a gene: 13. Germline V gene data show CDR1 as SGHRS and CDR2 as YFSETQ. CDR3 length: 16 residues. The CDR3 reads CASSSRTGYQDDEQFF. As DNA, the CDR3 is TGCGCCAGCAGCTCTCGGACAGGGTATCAGGATGATGAGCAGTTCTTC.

In its sample, this clonotype is hyperexpanded (1% or more). This beta chain came through as a stray read in a library set up for alpha chains, and its size says little. This chain uses TRBV9 with TRBJ1-2; D is perhaps TRBD1 (5 bases). The CDR3 has 13 residues. V shed 6 bases and J shed 6 bases, with 15 bases lying between them. Germline V CDR1 and CDR2: SGDLS, YYNGEE. The CDR3 bases are TGTGCCAGCAACCCTCAGGGTTGGCATGGCTACACCTTC. Protein: CASNPQGWHGYTF.

To note about this clonotype: This may be a read error, as it is one base from a much larger clone. A library prepared for alpha chains yielded this beta chain as an off-target read; its size is of little meaning. The V call is TRBV6-2 or TRBV6-3, the J call TRBJ2-3; D is possibly TRBD1 or TRBD2 (5 bases each). CDR1 is MNHEY, CDR2 SVGEGT, per germline. The CDR3 is made up of 15 amino acids. V was trimmed by 2 bases and J by 6 bases, leaving 15 bases between them. DNA for the CDR3: TGTGCCAGCAGTTACGCTCCAATGGGGGAGGATACGCAGTATTTT. Encoded protein: CASSYAPMGEDTQYF.

The sample holds many counts of this clonotype. Because the library targeted alpha chains, this beta chain is an off-target read whose size means little. V is TRBV27 and J is TRBJ2-3, with TRBD2 identical over 7 bases. The CDR3 runs to 14 residues. Germline CDR1 and CDR2: MNHEY and SMNVEV (reference sequence). J lost 4 bases, V lost 5 bases, and 6 bases had no gene match. This CDR3 is CASSKRAGPDTQYF. Here the CDR3 DNA reads TGTGCCAGCAGTAAGCGAGCGGGGCCAGATACGCAGTATTTT.

This clonotype is judged medium-sized. This beta chain was picked up by a library intended for alpha chains and is off target, so its count carries little meaning. This chain uses TRBV28 with TRBJ1-6; 10 nucleotides align to TRBD1. With V trimmed by 6 bases and J by 9 bases, 8 bases remained unmatched. The CDR3 runs to 15 residues. Germline lookup yields CDR1 MDHEN and CDR2 SYDVKM. The CDR3 nucleotides read TGTGCCAGCAGCCCTCCGGGACAGGGGTCTTCACCCCTCCACTTT. Translating it yields CASSPPGQGSSPLHF.

This clonotype occurred many times. This beta chain is an off-target read within a library intended for alpha chains, so its frequency means little. The CDR3 DNA sequence: TGTGCCAGCAGTCCATTGGATGACGAGGGCGCAACTAATGAAAAACTGTTTTTT. It codes for CASSPLDDEGATNEKLFF. The J gene is TRBJ1-4, the V gene TRBV27; no firm D call. Between the trimmed V and J ends, which lost 5 bases and 0 bases, there was a span of 19 bases. Germline assignment: CDR1 MNHEY and CDR2 SMNVEV (reference sequence). The CDR3 has 18 residues.

This clonotype has ten or more counts. This beta chain is an off-target read within a library intended for alpha chains, so its frequency means little. This chain uses TRBV7-9 with TRBJ1-1; D not resolved. The germline V and J ends were trimmed by 2 bases and 1 base, with 5 bases remaining between them. Germline-derived CDR1 and CDR2 are SEHNR and FQNEAQ (reference sequence). The CDR3 spans 13 residues. CDR3 loop: CASSLQENTEAFF. CDR3 in DNA: TGTGCCAGCAGCTTACAGGAGAACACTGAAGCTTTCTTT.